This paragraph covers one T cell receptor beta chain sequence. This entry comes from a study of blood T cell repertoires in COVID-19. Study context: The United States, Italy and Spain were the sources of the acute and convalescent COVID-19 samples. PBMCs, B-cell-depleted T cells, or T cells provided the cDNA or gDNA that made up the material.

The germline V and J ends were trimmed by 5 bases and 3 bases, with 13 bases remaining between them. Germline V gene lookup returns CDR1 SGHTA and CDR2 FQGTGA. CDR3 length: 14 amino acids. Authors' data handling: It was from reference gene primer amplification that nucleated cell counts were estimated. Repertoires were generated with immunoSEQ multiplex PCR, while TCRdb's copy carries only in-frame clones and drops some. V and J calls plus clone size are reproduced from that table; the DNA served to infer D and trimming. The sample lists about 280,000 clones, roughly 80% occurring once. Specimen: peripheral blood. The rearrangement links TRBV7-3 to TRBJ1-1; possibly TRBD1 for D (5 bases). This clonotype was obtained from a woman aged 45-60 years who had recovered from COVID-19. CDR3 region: CASSRGAGHTEAFF. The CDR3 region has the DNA TGTGCCAGCAGCCGTGGGGCAGGGCACACTGAAGCTTTCTTT. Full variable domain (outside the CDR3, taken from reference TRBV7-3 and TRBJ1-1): GAGVSQTPSNKVTEKGKYVELRCDPISGHTALYWYRQSLGQGPEFLIYFQGTGAADDSGLPNDRFFAVRPEGSVSTLKIQRTERGDSAVYLCASSRGAGHTEAFFGQGTRLTVV.